Below, 25 T cell receptor beta chains from the same sample are listed, as sequenced in a study of OX40 agonist ivuxolimab in advanced cancers. Produced via immunoSEQ multiplex PCR; TCRdb's table is partial and in-frame only. The repertoire consists of about 100,000 clones, with around 95% occurring once and the leading ten covering 2%. Sequencing used CD4+ or CD8+ T cells sorted from blood, obtained in a trial of the OX40 agonist ivuxolimab. The origin of the receptors is an adult with an advanced solid tumor such as melanoma, head and neck, liver or kidney cancer.

The V and J genes are TRBV28 and TRBJ2-7, with 8 bases fitting TRBD1. This CDR3 has 20 residues. Germline lookup yields CDR1 MDHEN and CDR2 SYDVKM. Trimming took 3 bases from V and 0 from J; bases not matched to a gene: 19. DNA for the CDR3: TGTGCCAGCAGTTTCTGGGGCGGACAGGGACCATACCTTAACTCCTACGAGCAGTACTTC. Translated: CASSFWGGQGPYLNSYEQYF.

The chain joins TRBV5-6 to TRBJ1-2; 8 bases map to TRBD1. Germline CDR1 SGHDT, CDR2 YYEEEE. Trimming cost V 4 bases and J 4 bases; bases outside gene matches: 6. The CDR3 totals 14 residues. CDR3 region: CASSLAQGAYGYTF. CDR3 bases: TGTGCCAGCAGCCTGGCCCAGGGGGCCTATGGCTACACCTTC.

The chain recombines TRBV19 with TRBJ2-3; 9 bases agree with TRBD1. Trimming cost V 5 bases and J 3 bases; bases outside gene matches: 6. The germline CDR1 and CDR2 sequences are LNHDA and SQIVND (reference sequence). This CDR3 contains 15 residues. The CDR3 sequence: CASSLSTGGTDTQYF. For the CDR3, the DNA is TGTGCCAGTAGTCTCTCGACAGGGGGGACAGATACGCAGTATTTT.

The sample holds one count of this clone. V usage is TRBV19 and J usage is TRBJ2-1; possibly TRBD2 for D (5 bases). CDR1 and CDR2 (germline): LNHDA, SQIVND (reference sequence). V shed 9 bases and J shed 7 bases, with 10 bases lying between them. This CDR3 comprises 11 residues. The CDR3 nucleotides are TGTGCCAGCGAAACGGGGAATGAGCAGTTCTTC. Amino acids: CASETGNEQFF.

The chain links TRBV27 to TRBJ2-1; 11 nucleotides line up with TRBD2. Germline loops: CDR1 MNHEY, CDR2 SMNVEV (reference sequence). V dropped 6 bases and J dropped 10; count of bases not matched to a gene: 14. The CDR3 extends over 16 amino acids. The CDR3 is CASRPGLADLLPEQFF. The CDR3 region has the DNA TGTGCCAGCAGGCCGGGACTAGCGGACCTCCTCCCGGAGCAGTTCTTC.

This chain links TRBV28 with TRBJ2-7; D gene unclear. Between the trimmed V and J ends, which lost 4 bases and 2 bases, there was a span of 18 bases. The CDR3 extends over 16 amino acids. The V gene's germline CDR1 is MDHEN and CDR2 SYDVKM. The CDR3 nucleotides are TGTGCCAGCAGTTCGGCTCACCTAGGAAGGACCTACGAGCAGTACTTC. Translation gives CASSSAHLGRTYEQYF.

The rearrangement uses TRBV4-3 and TRBJ1-2, with D unresolved. Trimming left V 0 bases short and J 4 bases short, with 21 bases between. Germline V gene data show CDR1 as LGHNA and CDR2 as YSLEER. The CDR3 has 18 residues. The CDR3 DNA sequence: TGCGCCAGCAGCCAAGATATGGGAGCGGCCCTCCGGTCCTATGGCTACACCTTC. This encodes CASSQDMGAALRSYGYTF.

The V call is TRBV15, the J call TRBJ1-1; D call uncertain. The length of the CDR3 is 15 residues. Germline V gives CDR1 LNHNV, CDR2 YYDKDF (reference sequence). Trimming shortened V by 5 bases and J by 3 bases, and 16 bases separated the two germline ends. CDR3 bases: TGTGCCACCAGCCCAATGCGAGGGAGTCACACTGAAGCTTTCTTT. It translates to CATSPMRGSHTEAFF.

The V gene is TRBV9, the J gene TRBJ2-5; a weak D match, TRBD2 (6 bases). This CDR3 contains 17 residues. Germline CDR1 and CDR2: SGDLS and YYNGEE. With 2 bases removed from V and 5 bases from J, the gap between germline ends came to 22 bases. In DNA, the CDR3 is TGTGCCAGCAGCGTCGAAGGAGGGTGGTTGGGCCGGGAGACCCAGTACTTC. It yields the protein CASSVEGGWLGRETQYF.

The sample holds one count of this clone. The chain joins TRBV7-9 to TRBJ2-7; TRBD1 is a possible D gene (5 bases). This CDR3 contains 13 residues. V lost 7 bases, J lost 2 bases, and 12 bases lay in between. Germline assignment: CDR1 SEHNR and CDR2 FQNEAQ (reference sequence). The DNA for the CDR3 is TGTGCCAGCAACCCACAGGAAACCTACGAGCAGTACTTC. Amino acid sequence: CASNPQETYEQYF.

V gene TRBV2 combines with J gene TRBJ2-1; 8 nucleotides line up with TRBD2. The CDR3 spans 15 residues. With V trimmed by 2 bases and J by 2 bases, 2 bases remained unmatched. In germline, CDR1 is SNHLY, CDR2 FYNNEI. DNA of the CDR3: TGTGCCAGCAGTGAAAAACTAGCGGCCTACAATGAGCAGTTCTTC. Amino acid sequence: CASSEKLAAYNEQFF.

This CDR3 reads CASSLFQGGASSEAFF. In nucleotides, the CDR3 is TGTGCCAGCAGCTTATTCCAGGGGGGGGCGTCCTCTGAAGCTTTCTTT. The chain combines TRBV11-2 with TRBJ1-1, with 7 bases that match TRBD1. The CDR3 runs to 16 residues. Germline CDR1 and CDR2: SGHAT and FQNNGV. The V gene end was trimmed by 2 bases and the J gene end by 6 bases; junction bases not matched to a gene: 12.

The chain employs TRBV4-3 and TRBJ1-1; no firm D call. V lost 0 bases and J 1 base, leaving 9 bases between the germline ends. Germline V gene lookup returns CDR1 LGHNA and CDR2 YSLEER. CDR3 length: 15 residues. The CDR3 reads CASSQDHGQNTEAFF. Written as DNA, the CDR3 is TGCGCCAGCAGCCAAGATCACGGCCAGAACACTGAAGCTTTCTTT.

This clone appeared a single time. The chain employs TRBV7-9 and TRBJ2-7; a possible D gene is TRBD2 (5 bases). CDR1 and CDR2 (germline): SEHNR, FQNEAQ (reference sequence). V gave up 5 bases and J gave up 2 bases, with 16 bases separating them. The length of the CDR3 is 15 residues. The DNA for the CDR3 is TGTGCCAGCAGCGCGCTGGCCGGGATTCCCTACGAGCAGTACTTC. It is translated as CASSALAGIPYEQYF.

This rearrangement joins TRBV11-2 to TRBJ2-7, with TRBD2 matching 10 bases. J gave up 3 bases and V 5 bases, and 4 bases lay outside the gene matches. The CDR3 has 14 residues. Germline V gene lookup returns CDR1 SGHAT and CDR2 FQNNGV. CDR3 nucleotides: TGTGCCAGCAGCCCGCTAGCGGGAGACTACGAGCAGTACTTC. Protein: CASSPLAGDYEQYF.

CDR3 residues: CASSLVDGDTYEQYF. In DNA form, the CDR3 reads TGTGCCAGCAGCTTAGTCGATGGGGATACCTACGAGCAGTACTTC. The rearrangement uses TRBV11-2 and TRBJ2-7; D is undetermined. The CDR3 is made up of 15 amino acids. Germline lookup yields CDR1 SGHAT and CDR2 FQNNGV. Trimming took off 1 base at V and 2 bases at J, with 12 bases between the two ends.

The chain links TRBV11-2 to TRBJ2-7, with D possibly being TRBD2 (5 bases). The CDR3 covers 12 residues. The germline V gene encodes CDR1 SGHAT and CDR2 FQNNGV. The V and J ends lost 3 bases and 6 bases respectively, with 9 bases between them. CDR3 DNA: TGTGCCAGCAGCTTGACTACCCTCGAGCAGTACTTC. Its protein is CASSLTTLEQYF.

The rearrangement uses TRBV4-1 and TRBJ2-7; TRBD1 aligns across 8 bases. This CDR3 has 16 residues. The V gene end was trimmed by 0 bases and the J gene end by 5 bases; junction bases not matched to a gene: 9. Germline lookup yields CDR1 MGHRA and CDR2 YSYEKL. The CDR3, as DNA: TGCGCCAGCAGCCAAGAAGATCGGACAGGGATCAACGAGCAGTACTTC. This encodes CASSQEDRTGINEQYF.

The DNA of the CDR3 is TGTGCCAGCAACCCGGGTACTTCAGATACGCAGTATTTT. Its translation: CASNPGTSDTQYF. The chain uses TRBV13 and TRBJ2-3; D gene unclear. Germline V gene lookup returns CDR1 PRHDT and CDR2 FYEKMQ (reference sequence). The V gene lost 7 bases and the J gene lost 4 bases, with 12 bases spanning the gap. The CDR3 is 13 residues long.

The chain carries TRBV7-2 and TRBJ2-1; 8 nucleotides align to TRBD2. The CDR3 sequence is 17 residues long. Germline V gene sequence: CDR1 SGHTA, CDR2 FQGNSA. V shed 5 bases and J 0 bases; nucleotides not matched to a gene: 9. The CDR3: CASSAEPGTSSYNEQFF. For the CDR3, the DNA is TGTGCCAGCAGCGCCGAGCCCGGGACTAGCTCCTACAATGAGCAGTTCTTC.

V usage is TRBV28 and J usage is TRBJ2-5, with D possibly matching TRBD1 (7 bases). The CDR3 sequence is 16 residues long. The ends were cut back, 3 bases at V and 0 bases at J, with 14 bases in the middle. Germline V lookup: CDR1 MDHEN, CDR2 SYDVKM. CDR3 residues: CASSFRRGQYQETQYF. CDR3 nucleotide sequence: TGTGCCAGCAGTTTTCGGCGGGGACAGTACCAAGAGACCCAGTACTTC.

The V and J genes are TRBV20-1 and TRBJ1-2; no clear D gene. This CDR3 contains 11 residues. The germline gives CDR1 DFQATT, CDR2 SNEGSKA (reference sequence). Trimming removed 0 bases from V and 5 bases from J, with 4 bases in between. The CDR3 reads CSARDDYGYTF. The CDR3 DNA follows: TGCAGTGCTAGAGATGATTATGGCTACACCTTC.

V and J are TRBV6-5 and TRBJ1-1; D may be TRBD1 (5 bases). V was pared by 3 bases and J by 3 bases, with 11 bases between. CDR1 is MNHEY, CDR2 SVGAGI, per germline. The CDR3 length is 14 residues. The CDR3 sequence: CASSYGGGYTEAFF. CDR3 nucleotide sequence: TGTGCCAGCAGTTATGGGGGAGGGTACACTGAAGCTTTCTTT.

The rearrangement joins TRBV28 to TRBJ2-7, with 8 nucleotides matching TRBD2. Germline V gene data show CDR1 as MDHEN and CDR2 as SYDVKM. The CDR3 runs to 16 residues. J lost 0 bases, V lost 5 bases, and 9 bases had no gene match. CDR3 sequence (DNA): TGTGCCAGCAGTCCCCCGAGCGGGGGACTCTCCTACGAGCAGTACTTC. Its translation: CASSPPSGGLSYEQYF.

The chain employs TRBV7-6 and TRBJ2-1, with D perhaps matching TRBD2 (7 bases). V lost 5 bases and J lost 7, with 24 bases in between. Germline V CDR1 and CDR2: SGHVS, FNYEAQ. The CDR3 totals 17 residues. CDR3 DNA: TGTGCCAGCAGCAAAGTCCCCCGGGGGGCAGGGAGGAATGAGCAGTTCTTC. Amino acid sequence: CASSKVPRGAGRNEQFF.